This T cell receptor beta chain was sequenced for a study of CD8 T cells in ankylosing spondylitis. Findings and caveats of the study: A motif in TCR beta, a set of roughly eight highly homologous variants, appeared characteristic of ankylosing spondylitis blood.

The table lists this clonotype with a few counts. Its antigen is not known. TCRdb re-called the 5' RACE reads through MiXCR, storing one row per CDR3 protein. Of about 300,000 distinct CDR3 sequences listed, 11% were seen once; the top ten hold roughly a tenth. The V and J ends lost 4 bases and 1 base, in that order; junction bases with no gene match: 11. CDR3 length: 17 residues. The germline V gene encodes CDR1 MNHEY and CDR2 SVGEGT. The chain links TRBV6-2 or TRBV6-3 to TRBJ2-3; the match to TRBD2 covers 7 bases. This receptor was obtained from a female donor with ankylosing spondylitis or in good health (not recorded which). The sequencing input was blood, either unsorted or a sorted T cell fraction (not recorded which). DNA of the CDR3: TGTGCCAGCAGTTGGGACCCTAGCGGAGTACGCACAGATACGCAGTATTTT. It yields the protein CASSWDPSGVRTDTQYF.